This T cell receptor (beta chain) was retrieved from a study of T-cell memory formation after mild COVID-19. Study overall: Each donor largely had its own TCR clusters.

Using constant-segment primers, 5'RACE produced TCR alpha and TCR beta cDNA libraries carrying sample barcodes and UMIs. TCRdb reprocessed the 5' RACE reads via MiXCR and lists one record per CDR3 protein. Of tens of thousands of distinct CDR3 sequences in the sample, about 13% are singletons; the top ten hold about 26%. This clonotype has just a few counts. The sample taken for sequencing was PBMCs or a T cell subset sorted from them (not recorded which). The sequence was obtained from an adult woman who had mild COVID-19 (a few samples of this study predate the infection). Cell type and time point are not known.

CDR3 in DNA: TGTGCCACCAGCCCCGACAGGGCAAAAGCCTACGAGCAGTACTTC. It specifies CATSPDRAKAYEQYF. The rearrangement joins TRBV15 to TRBJ2-7, with 7 nucleotides matching TRBD1. V lost 5 bases to trimming and J lost 2 bases; unmatched junction nucleotides: 9. This CDR3 is 15 amino acids long. CDR1 LNHNV and CDR2 YYDKDF come from the germline V gene (reference sequence).